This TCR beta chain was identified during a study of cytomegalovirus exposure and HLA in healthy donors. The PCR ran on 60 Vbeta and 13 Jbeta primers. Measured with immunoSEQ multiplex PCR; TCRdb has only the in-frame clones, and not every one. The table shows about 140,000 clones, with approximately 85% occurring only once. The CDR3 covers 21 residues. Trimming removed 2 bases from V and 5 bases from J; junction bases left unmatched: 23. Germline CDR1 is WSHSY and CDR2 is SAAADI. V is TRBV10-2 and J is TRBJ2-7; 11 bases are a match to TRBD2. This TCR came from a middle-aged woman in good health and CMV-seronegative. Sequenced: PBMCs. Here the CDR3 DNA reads TGCGCCAGCAGTGAGCTGCCGGTAGTAACACCACTAGCGGGAGTTCGCCACGAGCAGTACTTC. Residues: CASSELPVVTPLAGVRHEQYF.